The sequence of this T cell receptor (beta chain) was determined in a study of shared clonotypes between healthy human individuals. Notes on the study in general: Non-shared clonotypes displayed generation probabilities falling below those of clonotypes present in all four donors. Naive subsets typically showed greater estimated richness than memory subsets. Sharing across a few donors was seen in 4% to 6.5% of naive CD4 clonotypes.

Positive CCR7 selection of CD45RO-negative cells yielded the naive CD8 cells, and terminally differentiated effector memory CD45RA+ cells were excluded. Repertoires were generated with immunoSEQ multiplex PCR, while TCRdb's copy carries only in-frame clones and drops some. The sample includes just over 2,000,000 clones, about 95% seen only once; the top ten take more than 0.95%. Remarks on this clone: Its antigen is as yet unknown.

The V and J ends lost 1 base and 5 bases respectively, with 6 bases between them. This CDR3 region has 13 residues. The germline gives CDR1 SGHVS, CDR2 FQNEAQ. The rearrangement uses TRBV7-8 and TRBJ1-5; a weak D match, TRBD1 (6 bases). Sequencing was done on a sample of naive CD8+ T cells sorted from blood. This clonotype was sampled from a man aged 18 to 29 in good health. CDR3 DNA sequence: TGTGCCAGCAGCTTAGGACAGGATCAGCCCCAGCATTTT. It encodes CASSLGQDQPQHF.